In its sample, the clone carrying this T cell receptor (beta chain) was seen many times. Its antigen is undetermined. It was with unique molecular identifiers that the TCRbeta library was prepared. TCRdb analysed the PCR reads with MiXCR anew, one entry per CDR3 protein. Of more than 400,000 distinct CDR3 sequences listed, around 46% are singletons. The data stem from a study of T-cell reconstitution after alpha-beta-depleted transplantation in children. Study-wide findings and caveats: Newly produced T cells mostly accounted for T-cell counts and diversity one year post-transplant. The study reportedly traced alpha-beta T cells about two months after transplant to several hundred expanded graft clones.

The TCR was taken from a girl aged 2 to 10 with aplastic anemia, due to receive a stem cell transplant. The sequencing used PBMCs, collected before TCRalphabeta/CD19-depleted stem cell transplant.

CDR3 in DNA: TGCAGTGCCGGGGCGGCCAGGGTGGAAAAACTGTTTTTT. Translating gives CSAGAARVEKLFF. The chain uses TRBV20-1 and TRBJ1-4, with a tentative D call TRBD1 (5 bases). V lost 6 bases to trimming and J lost 8 bases, with 16 bases between them. Germline V gene lookup returns CDR1 DFQATT and CDR2 SNEGSKA (reference sequence). The CDR3 extends over 13 amino acids.